These T cell receptor beta chains were read from a single sample in a study of STAT3 mutations in large granular lymphocyte leukemia. Sequencing was performed with immunoSEQ multiplex PCR; in TCRdb, only in-frame clones are kept and a portion is missing. There are about 4,000 clones in the sample; around 76% occur only once, and 80% to 90% lies in the top ten. Sequencing was done on a sample of peripheral blood mononuclear cells. These receptor sequences come from a boy aged 5-17 years with T-cell large granular lymphocyte leukemia. Some clones in this sample may be carry-over from other donors' samples. Each CDR3 is given with its conserved first and last residue. Each record gives: clone size, J gene, V gene, D gene, CDR3 DNA, CDR3 protein. D genes are given only for firm matches. Rows give clone size only sometimes, using once, few, many, or a class for an expanded clone.

>.|TRBJ2-7|TRBV30|.
TGTGCCTGGAGTGTCTACAGACAAGGCGAGCAGTACTTC
CAWSVYRQGEQYF
>.|TRBJ2-5|TRBV13|TRBD2
TGTGCCAGCAGCTTGGGGAGGGTTGAGACCCAGTACTTC
CASSLGRVETQYF
>.|TRBJ2-7|TRBV5-1|.
TGCGCCAGCAGCACGGGGAGCAGGGGCTACGAGCAGTACTTC
CASSTGSRGYEQYF
>.|TRBJ2-5|TRBV29-1|.
TGCAGCGGCGCGGCCCTGGGGGAGACCCAGTACTTC
CSGAALGETQYF
>.|TRBJ1-2|TRBV25-1|.
TGTGCCAGCAGTGAAAACTTTAGACCTCAGGGCGTCTATGGCTACACCTTC
CASSENFRPQGVYGYTF
>.|TRBJ2-3|TRBV29-1|TRBD2
TGCAGCACACGACTAGCGGGGGGGCGAGATACGCAGTATTTT
CSTRLAGGRDTQYF
>.|TRBJ1-1|TRBV5-1|.
TGCGCCAGCAGATCCAGGGATGGAAACACTGAAGCTTTCTTT
CASRSRDGNTEAFF
>.|TRBJ2-7|TRBV5-1|.
TGCGCCAGCAGCTTGGTATGGGGACCGAACTACGAGCAGTACTTC
CASSLVWGPNYEQYF
>.|TRBJ2-7|TRBV30|TRBD2
TGTGCCTGGAGTGTCCTAGCGGGGGCCTACGAGCAGTACTTC
CAWSVLAGAYEQYF
>.|TRBJ2-5|TRBV4-3|.
TGCGCCAGCAGCCAAGACGGGACATCGGCTTTTGGGGCTCAGTACTTC
CASSQDGTSAFGAQYF
>.|TRBJ2-3|TRBV5-6|.
TGTGCCAGCAGCATTAGCACAGATACGCAGTATTTT
CASSISTDTQYF
>.|TRBJ2-1|TRBV6-5|TRBD1
TGTGCCAGCAGTTCCCCCGACAGGGGATCCTACAATGAGCAGTTCTTC
CASSSPDRGSYNEQFF
>.|TRBJ1-2|TRBV30|.
TGTGCCTGGAGTAAGCAGGGGACACTAAGGAAGTGGGCCTATGGCTACACCTTC
CAWSKQGTLRKWAYGYTF
>.|TRBJ2-2|TRBV7-9|.
TGTGCCAGCAGCTTGATAGGGGGGCCGAACACCGGGGAGCTGTTTTTT
CASSLIGGPNTGELFF
>few|TRBJ2-1|TRBV4-2|TRBD2
TGTGCCAGCAGCCAAGATGATTCTAGCGGGGGGAATGAGCAGTTCTTC
CASSQDDSSGGNEQFF
>once|TRBJ2-5|TRBV5-1|.
TGCGCCAGCGGCCCAGGGCAGGGACAAGAGACCCAGTACTTC
CASGPGQGQETQYF
>.|TRBJ2-7|TRBV7-9|.
TGTGCCAGCAGCGTGGGGGCGGGTCTATACGAGCAGTACTTC
CASSVGAGLYEQYF
>.|TRBJ1-4|TRBV6-1|TRBD1
TGTGCCAGCAGTAAGGGACAGGAAAATGAAAAACTGTTTTTT
CASSKGQENEKLFF
>.|TRBJ2-3|TRBV15|.
TGTGCCACCAGCACTGATCGGGAGAGGTGGGATACGCAGTATTTT
CATSTDRERWDTQYF
>.|TRBJ2-5|TRBV29-1|TRBD1
TGCAGCGCCCCTTATGGACAGGGCCAAGAGACCCAGTACTTC
CSAPYGQGQETQYF
>.|TRBJ2-7|TRBV7-9|.
TGTGCCAGCAGCCCCCCAGTCTCCTACGAGCAGTACTTC
CASSPPVSYEQYF
>.|TRBJ2-1|TRBV7-9|TRBD1
TGTGCCACCGAGGACAGGGAGCAGTTCTTC
CATEDREQFF
>.|TRBJ1-1|TRBV6-6|.
TGTGCCAGCAGTTCCCAGAAGAACACTGAAGCTTTCTTT
CASSSQKNTEAFF
>once|TRBJ2-7|TRBV7-2|TRBD1
TGTGCCAGCAGCTTGTCTTGGGACAGGGGGTACGAGCAGTACTTC
CASSLSWDRGYEQYF
>.|TRBJ1-2|TRBV5-1|TRBD1
TGCGCCAGCAGCTCCACCGGGACAGGGGACGACTTTAGCTATGGCTACACCTTC
CASSSTGTGDDFSYGYTF
>.|TRBJ2-7|TRBV7-9|TRBD1
TGTGCCAGCAGCTTATTCCCAGGGGGTGGTTACGAGCAGTACTTC
CASSLFPGGGYEQYF
>.|TRBJ2-1|TRBV5-1|TRBD2
TGCGCCAGCAGCTTGGGGACTAGCTCCGGCCGTAATTACAATGAGCAGTTCTTC
CASSLGTSSGRNYNEQFF
>.|TRBJ1-2|TRBV30|TRBD1
TGTGCCTGGAGCACATCACCCTTCCGACAGGGGATATTGGGCGGCTACACCTTC
CAWSTSPFRQGILGGYTF
>.|TRBJ2-5|TRBV25-1|TRBD1
TGTGCCAGCAGTATGGGACAGGGGGCTGAACGTCAAGAGACCCAGTACTTC
CASSMGQGAERQETQYF
>.|TRBJ1-2|TRBV9|.
TGTGCCAGCAGCGGGGGCAGCAACTATGGCTACACCTTC
CASSGGSNYGYTF
>.|TRBJ1-1|TRBV5-6|.
TGTGCCAGCAGCTTGAAGCTCTGGGGGGAAGCTTTCTTT
CASSLKLWGEAFF
>once|TRBJ1-2|TRBV5-4|.
TGTGCCAGCAGCTTTGGAGGGAGTTATGGCTACACCTTC
CASSFGGSYGYTF
>.|TRBJ2-7|TRBV5-4|.
TGTGCCAGCAGCTTCGGCTCCTACGAGCAGTACTTC
CASSFGSYEQYF
>.|TRBJ2-7|TRBV5-6|.
TGTGCCAGCAGCTCCCTGCTCGGGAGTTCCCACGAGCAGTACTTC
CASSSLLGSSHEQYF
>once|TRBJ1-6|TRBV30|.
TGTGCCTGGAGTGTTGAGAGCTCCTATAATTCACCCCTCCACTTT
CAWSVESSYNSPLHF
>.|TRBJ2-7|TRBV29-1|TRBD2
TGCAGCGTTGAATTCGGTAGCGGGAGTAGCGAGCAGTACTTC
CSVEFGSGSSEQYF
>.|TRBJ1-1|TRBV7-9|.
TGTGCCAGCAGCTTGGGGACGGCCTCTGAAGCTTTCTTT
CASSLGTASEAFF
>.|TRBJ1-6|TRBV4-3|TRBD1
TGCGCCAGCAGCCAAGATTCCCGGACAGGGGGTAGGTCACCCCTCCACTTT
CASSQDSRTGGRSPLHF
>.|TRBJ2-7|TRBV4-1|TRBD1
TGCGCCAGCAGCCAAGGAGGGACAGGATTCTACGAGCAGTACTTC
CASSQGGTGFYEQYF
>.|TRBJ2-5|TRBV5-4|TRBD1
TGTGCCAGCAGCCCGGGGACAGCCCAAGAGACCCAGTACTTC
CASSPGTAQETQYF
>.|TRBJ2-2|TRBV15|TRBD2
TGTGCCACCAGCAGAGGAGTAAGGCTAGCGGGGGAGACCGGGGAGCTGTTTTTT
CATSRGVRLAGETGELFF
>.|TRBJ2-5|TRBV29-1|.
TGCAGCGTTGAAGATCTGGGGCAGGGATTCGTTCAAGAGACCCAGTACTTC
CSVEDLGQGFVQETQYF
>.|TRBJ2-1|TRBV29-1|.
TGCAGCGTCGGGGGACCACACAATGAGCAGTTCTTC
CSVGGPHNEQFF
>few|TRBJ2-4|TRBV6-6|.
TGTGCCAGCAGCCGCGACAAGGAGGTGTCCATTCAGTACTTC
CASSRDKEVSIQYF
>.|TRBJ2-3|TRBV5-4|TRBD1
TGTGCCAGCAGCTTGGTACAGGGGAGTGTAACAGATACGCAGTATTTT
CASSLVQGSVTDTQYF
>.|TRBJ1-5|TRBV4-1|TRBD1
TGCGCCAGCAGCCAAGGACCTCAGGGGGACCAGCCCCAGCATTTT
CASSQGPQGDQPQHF
>.|TRBJ2-3|TRBV5-6|TRBD2
TGTGCCAGCAGCTTGAAGGTTGCACTAGCGGGGACATTCGATACGCAGTATTTT
CASSLKVALAGTFDTQYF
>.|TRBJ2-7|TRBV7-9|.
TGTGCCAGCAGCTTAGTCGAAGGTGGGGAGCAGTACTTC
CASSLVEGGEQYF
>.|TRBJ2-7|TRBV25-1|TRBD2
TGTGCCAGCAGTCCCCCGGGGGGTTACGAGCAGTACTTC
CASSPPGGYEQYF